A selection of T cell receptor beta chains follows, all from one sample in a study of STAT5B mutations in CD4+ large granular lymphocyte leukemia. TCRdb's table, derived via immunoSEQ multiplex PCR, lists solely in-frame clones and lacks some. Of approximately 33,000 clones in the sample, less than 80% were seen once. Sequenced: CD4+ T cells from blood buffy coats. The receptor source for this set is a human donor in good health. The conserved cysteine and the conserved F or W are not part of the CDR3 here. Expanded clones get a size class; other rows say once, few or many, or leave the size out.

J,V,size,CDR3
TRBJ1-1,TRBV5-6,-,ASSLVGSRATEAF
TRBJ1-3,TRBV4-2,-,ASSQDPGKAGNTIY
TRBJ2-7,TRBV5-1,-,ASSQGQGARGTYEQY
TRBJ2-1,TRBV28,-,ASSFPGTFREQF
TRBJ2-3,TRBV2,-,ASRRQGRTDTQY
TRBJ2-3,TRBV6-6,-,ASSYPGGADTQY
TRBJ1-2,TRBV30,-,AWQYGASFPYGYT
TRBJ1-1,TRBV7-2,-,ASSLPGRGTEAF
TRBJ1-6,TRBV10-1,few,ASTAGWNSPLH
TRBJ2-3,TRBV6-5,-,ASATSGGMNTQY
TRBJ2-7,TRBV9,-,ASSVAASGGYEQY
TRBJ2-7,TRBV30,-,ASTRASYEQY
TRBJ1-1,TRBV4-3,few,ASSQVPRLQNTEAF
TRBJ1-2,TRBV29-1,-,SVGNTVNGGYT
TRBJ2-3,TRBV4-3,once,ASSEDYGVGSSDTQY
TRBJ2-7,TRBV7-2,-,ASSSGGGDEQY
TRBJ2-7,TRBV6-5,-,ASSALRSNEQY
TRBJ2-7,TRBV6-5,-,ASRDRGAYEQY
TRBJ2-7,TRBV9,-,ASSPSGYEQY
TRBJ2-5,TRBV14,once,ASSRPPNRGRQETQY
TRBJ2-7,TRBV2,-,ASSVGGYEQY
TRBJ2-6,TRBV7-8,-,ASSLGAIFGANVLT
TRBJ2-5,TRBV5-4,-,ASSLGRDAETQY
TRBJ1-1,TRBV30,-,AWKFGPLNTEAF
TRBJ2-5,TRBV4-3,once,ASSLRFPTGPETQY
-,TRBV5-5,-,ASTLQGAEIPQDEQY
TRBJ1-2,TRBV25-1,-,ASSEGWGYT
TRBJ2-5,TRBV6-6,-,ASRGETQY
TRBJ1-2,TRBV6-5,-,ASVGRGDRARGYT